This TCR beta chain was found in a study of cytomegalovirus exposure and HLA in healthy donors. In the PCR, 60 Vbeta and 13 Jbeta primers were used. Using immunoSEQ multiplex PCR, the repertoire was profiled, and TCRdb retains in-frame clones only, with some absent. The sample shows roughly 200,000 clones, about 70% of them seen only once. The CDR3 length is 16 residues. CDR1 and CDR2 (germline): MRHNA, SNTAGT. Trimming at V came to 0 bases and at J to 3 bases, leaving 0 bases not matched to a gene. The receptor was isolated from a woman aged 25 to 39 in good health and CMV-seronegative. Sequencing used PBMCs. This sequence joins TRBV6-4 and TRBJ1-6; 9 bases are shared with TRBD1. CDR3 in amino acids: CASSDSTGGYNSPLHF. CDR3 nucleotide sequence: TGTGCCAGCAGTGACTCGACAGGGGGCTATAATTCACCCCTCCACTTT.